A single T cell receptor (beta chain) is shown here with its context. Vbeta (60) and Jbeta (13) primers were used in the PCR. Clones were read by immunoSEQ multiplex PCR, and TCRdb kept only the in-frame ones, dropping some. Of more than 130,000 clones in the sample, 80% are singletons; the top ten hold 5.1%. This sample is part of a study of cytomegalovirus exposure and HLA in healthy donors. The CDR3 spans 16 residues. Losses at the gene ends were 1 base for V and 8 bases for J; bases not matched to a gene: 8. In germline, CDR1 is MNHNY, CDR2 SVGAGI (reference sequence). The rearrangement uses TRBV6-6 and TRBJ2-1, with 10 bases lining up with TRBD2. This TCR was sampled from a male donor in good health and CMV-seronegative. The sequencing sample was made of PBMCs. CDR3 region: CASSYLAGGNGYEQFF. CDR3 DNA sequence: TGTGCCAGCAGTTACTTAGCGGGGGGTAACGGGTATGAGCAGTTCTTC.